This T cell receptor (beta chain) was captured in a study of shared clonotypes between healthy human individuals. Study-wide context: A few men and a couple of women, aged 18 to 49, were donors. Overall study results and limits: Clonotype sharing among donors was expected to depend on sequencing depth. It was the non-shared clonotypes that had lower generation probabilities than clonotypes shared by all four donors.

Per sorted-subset replicate PCR, input was around 220 ng DNA, representing around 28,000 T cell genomes. The data were produced by immunoSEQ multiplex PCR, yet TCRdb's version contains in-frame clones alone and is incomplete. Here the sample spans some 1,900,000 clones, about 95% being singletons. The CDR3 loop spans 14 amino acids. Trimming removed 6 bases at V and 7 bases at J, with 13 bases between. The germline CDR1 and CDR2 sequences are MNHEY and SMNVEV (reference sequence). CD45RO-negative, CCR7-positively selected cells formed the naive CD8 fraction, excluding terminally differentiated effector memory CD45RA+ cells. With respect to this clone: The antigen is unknown.

The chain links TRBV27 to TRBJ1-6; D is unclear. The origin of this receptor is a man younger than 35 in good health. The sample taken for sequencing was naive CD8+ T cells sorted from blood. CDR3 DNA: TGTGCCAGCAGCCCCACGAGTCCGAATTCACCCCTCCACTTT. This sequence encodes CASSPTSPNSPLHF.